The TCR beta chain described here comes from a study of blood T cell repertoires in COVID-19. Study at large: The United States, Italy and Spain supplied acute and convalescent COVID-19 samples.

With 5 bases clipped from V and 1 base from J, the junction kept 0 bases outside the gene matches. This CDR3 has 15 residues. CDR1 LGHNA and CDR2 YNFKEQ come from the germline V gene. The protocol was immunoSEQ multiplex PCR, while the TCRdb copy is restricted to in-frame clones and leaves out a portion. This sample has approximately 97,000 clones; 85% occur once, and the top ten carry 38%. V is TRBV4-2 and J is TRBJ2-2; TRBD2 agrees at 11 bases. The receptor was derived from a man aged 80 or over with acute or convalescent COVID-19. The sample consisted of peripheral blood. DNA of the CDR3: TGTGCCAGCAGCACTAGCGGGGGGAACACCGGGGAGCTGTTTTTT. Amino acid sequence: CASSTSGGNTGELFF.